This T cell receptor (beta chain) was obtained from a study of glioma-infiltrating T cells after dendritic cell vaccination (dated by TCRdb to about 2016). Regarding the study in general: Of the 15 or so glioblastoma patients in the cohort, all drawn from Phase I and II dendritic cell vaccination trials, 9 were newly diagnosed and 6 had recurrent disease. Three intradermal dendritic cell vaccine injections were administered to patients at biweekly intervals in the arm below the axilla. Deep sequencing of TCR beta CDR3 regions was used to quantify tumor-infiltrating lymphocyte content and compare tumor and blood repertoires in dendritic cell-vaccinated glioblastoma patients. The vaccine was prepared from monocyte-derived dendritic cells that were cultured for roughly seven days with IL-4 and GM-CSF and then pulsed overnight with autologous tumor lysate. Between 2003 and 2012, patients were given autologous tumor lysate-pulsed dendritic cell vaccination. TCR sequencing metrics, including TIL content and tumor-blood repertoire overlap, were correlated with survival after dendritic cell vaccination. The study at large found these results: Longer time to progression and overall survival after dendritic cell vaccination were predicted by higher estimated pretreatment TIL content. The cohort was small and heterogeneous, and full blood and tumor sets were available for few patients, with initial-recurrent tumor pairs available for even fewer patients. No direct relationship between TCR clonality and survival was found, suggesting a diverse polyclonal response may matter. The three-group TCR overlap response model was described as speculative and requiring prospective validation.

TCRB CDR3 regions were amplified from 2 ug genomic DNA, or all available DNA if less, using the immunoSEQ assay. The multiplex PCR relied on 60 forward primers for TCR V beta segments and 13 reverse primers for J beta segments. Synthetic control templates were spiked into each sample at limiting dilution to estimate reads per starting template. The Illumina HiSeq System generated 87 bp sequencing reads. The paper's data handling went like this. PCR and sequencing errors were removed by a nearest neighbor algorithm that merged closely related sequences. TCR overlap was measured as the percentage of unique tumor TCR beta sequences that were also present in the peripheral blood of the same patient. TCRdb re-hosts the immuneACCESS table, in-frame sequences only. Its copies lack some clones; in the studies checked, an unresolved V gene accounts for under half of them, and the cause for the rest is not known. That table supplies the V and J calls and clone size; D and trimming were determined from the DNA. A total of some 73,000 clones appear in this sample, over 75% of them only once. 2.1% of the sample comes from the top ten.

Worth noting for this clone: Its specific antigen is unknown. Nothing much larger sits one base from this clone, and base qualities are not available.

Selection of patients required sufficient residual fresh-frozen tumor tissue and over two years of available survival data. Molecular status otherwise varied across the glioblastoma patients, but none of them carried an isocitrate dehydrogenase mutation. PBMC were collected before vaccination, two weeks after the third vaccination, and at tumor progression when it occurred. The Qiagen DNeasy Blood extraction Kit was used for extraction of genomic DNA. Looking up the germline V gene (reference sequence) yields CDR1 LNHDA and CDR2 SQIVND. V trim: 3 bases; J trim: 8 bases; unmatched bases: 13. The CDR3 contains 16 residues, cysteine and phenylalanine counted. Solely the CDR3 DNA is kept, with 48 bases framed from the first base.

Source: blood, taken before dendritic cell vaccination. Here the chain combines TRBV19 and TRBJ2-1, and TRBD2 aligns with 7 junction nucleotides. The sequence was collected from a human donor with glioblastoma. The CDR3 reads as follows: CASSIREGGSFDEQFF. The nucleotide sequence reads TGTGCCAGTAGTATTAGGGAGGGCGGGAGCTTTGATGAGCAGTTCTTC.